This entry features one TCR beta chain sequence. The antigen remains unidentified. The source of the sample is a study of T cells in Graves' hyperthyroidism and ophthalmopathy. Study conclusions and caveats: Most clonotypes that expanded in the thyroid above 0.001 also showed up in blood.

Fresh peripheral blood, 8 to 10 ml, was the source of the PBMCs. Germline V gene sequence: CDR1 LNHDA, CDR2 SQIVND (reference sequence). The CDR3 length is 17 residues. Trimming removed 5 bases at V and 1 base at J, with 15 bases between. TCR beta CDR3 regions were amplified from RNA transcripts. TCR CDR3 underwent first-round RT-PCR with the HTBI primer set. One entry per CDR3 protein, called by TCRdb with MiXCR from the multiplex PCR reads. Among about 600,000 distinct CDR3 sequences listed, 14% were seen once. The source is a woman aged 18-29 years with Graves' ophthalmopathy. The rearrangement joins TRBV19 to TRBJ2-6; D may be TRBD1 (6 bases). Sequencing was done on a sample of blood. The CDR3 DNA sequence: TGTGCCAGTAGTGGCTACAGGGAGTCTTCTGGGGCCAACGTCCTGACTTTC. This encodes CASSGYRESSGANVLTF.